This is a list of T cell receptor beta chains from one sample in a study of cytomegalovirus exposure and HLA in healthy donors. Assay: immunoSEQ multiplex PCR; the TCRdb copy retains only in-frame clones and omits some. This sample has 110,000 to 150,000 clones; about 85% occur once, and the top ten carry around 3%. Material: PBMCs. These TCRs come from a female donor in good health and CMV-seronegative. Each CDR3 is given without its conserved first and last residue. The order of the fields is D gene, V gene, CDR3 protein. The D gene is left open where the match is weak.

>NA|TRBV4-3
ASSQDPGVWTEAF
>TRBD1|TRBV5-4
ASRPDRGNEKLF
>NA|TRBV11-3
ASSVTRGANGYT
>NA|TRBV10-2
ASNGGNEAF
>NA|TRBV7-7
ASSFLSRGETQY
>NA|TRBV9
ASSPKPGHRYNEQF
>NA|TRBV27
ASSLTPRTGSYNSPLH
>TRBD1|TRBV25-1
ASSSPGTERGYT
>TRBD1|TRBV9
ASSRDRGLDTQY
>NA|TRBV27
ASSRGGGTNVGNQPQH
>TRBD2|TRBV10-3
AISPGLAEGNEQF
>NA|TRBV6-1
ASKDSPNQPQH
>TRBD1|TRBV19
ASTRNLGQGSNQPQH
>NA|TRBV11-3
ASSLGGGDTEAF
>TRBD1|TRBV7-2
ASSSLGQGHQPQH
>TRBD2|TRBV7-6
ASAGTSGSYEQY
>NA|TRBV19
ASTPSGTNYGYT
>NA|TRBV6-6
ASSPGQRNQPQH
>NA|TRBV27
ASSPRESGEGHEQF
>TRBD1|TRBV7-6
ASSPLVGRDSQAF
>TRBD2|TRBV25-1
ASRGLAGGAGELF
>TRBD1|TRBV5-1
ASSLTGQGSEAF
>NA|TRBV10-1
ASSAGQNNSPLH
>NA|TRBV30
AWSARRGLGYT
>NA|TRBV21-1
ASSRSGPWSDEQF
>TRBD2|TRBV7-9
ASSLGSGGAHTQY
>NA|TRBV10-3
AINRPETGGGEQY
>TRBD2|TRBV14
ASSQERLAEAPTDTQY
>TRBD1|TRBV7-2
ASSLGQGNYGYT
>NA|TRBV7-9
ASSLVGVGTTHSYEQY
>TRBD1|TRBV4-1
ASSQTDRYQETQY
>TRBD1|TRBV5-1
ASSTGQGAYEQY
>NA|TRBV9
ASSASGSTDTQY
>NA|TRBV30
AWREVSAGNVYTIY
>TRBD1|TRBV25-1
ASRSTGFDTEAF
>TRBD1|TRBV29-1
SVYRTGHEQY
>NA|TRBV6-4
ASSETGSSYNEQF
>NA|TRBV10-3
AISDPRGTHEQY
>NA|TRBV6-5
ASSPLRGNTEAF
>TRBD2|TRBV30
AWSAVGGAETQY
>NA|TRBV11-2
ASSPRTAFATGELF
>NA|TRBV10-2
ASGRNSYEQY
>TRBD1|TRBV4-1
ASSQVFRTGDSYEQY
>NA|TRBV2
ASSARVVRGYT
>TRBD1|TRBV10-3
AISVGQVLSPLH
>TRBD2|TRBV9
ASSVLAETYNEQF
>NA|TRBV29-1
SVELGAANYGYT
>TRBD1|TRBV11-2
ASSFRGQGSSEQY
>NA|TRBV7-6
ASSPRPAGDSGNTIY
>TRBD2|TRBV6-5
ASTLSGGAWDTQY
>NA|TRBV30
AWSKSRETQY
>TRBD1|TRBV2
ASREDRGEGKLF
>NA|TRBV7-2
ASSPGVFNQPQH
>TRBD1|TRBV6-6
ASSYSVDRVVSPLH
>NA|TRBV10-3
AMADRDNNEQF
>TRBD1|TRBV19
ASSMDRGNYGYT
>NA|TRBV19
ASSPGEGRGLETQY
>NA|TRBV28
ASTGMNTEAF
>TRBD2|TRBV4-1
ASSPKRGYYGQY
>TRBD2|TRBV5-4
ASSSRLAGQETQY